This TCR beta chain was sequenced for a study of post-analysis software for immune sequencing data. Across the whole study: The study covered relapsing-remitting, secondary progressive and progressive-relapsing courses of multiple sclerosis.

Details on this clonotype: Its antigen is not identified.

Germline CDR1 and CDR2: DFQATT and SNEGSKA (reference sequence). This CDR3 comprises 14 residues. With 0 bases clipped from V and 4 bases from J, the junction kept 4 bases outside the gene matches. Every TCR beta cDNA library bore unique molecular identifiers. TCRdb independently ran MiXCR on the PCR reads; one entry per CDR3 protein. The data show approximately 630,000 distinct CDR3 sequences, with approximately 60% seen just once and around 11% held by the top ten. Overall study findings and caveats: Samples from a shared batch, those prepared together, strongly co-clustered by F measure. Four or five TRBV segments were more frequent in patients than controls; TRBV5-6, TRBV5-1 and TRBV20-1 belonged to this group. In multiple sclerosis, normalized Chao1 diversity was significantly below that of controls.

The chain employs TRBV20-1 and TRBJ2-3; the match to TRBD2 covers 7 bases. Specimen: blood. The source is a girl aged 2-10 years with multiple sclerosis. In DNA form, the CDR3 reads TGCAGTGCTAGAGAGGTAGCGGGTGCAGATACGCAGTATTTT. Protein product: CSAREVAGADTQYF.